A single sample gave rise to the 22 T cell receptor beta chains below, sequenced in a study of neoadjuvant anti-PD-1 for oral cavity cancer (dated by TCRdb to 2020 to 2023). Library generation was performed with the immunoSEQ multiplex PCR assay. In TCRdb, the immuneACCESS table is reduced to in-frame sequences with V and J assigned. These tables do not hold every clone; where another copy was compared, an unresolved V gene accounts for under half, and the others remain unexplained. The sample contains approximately 15,000 clones, about three quarters of them found a single time. Around 2.7% of the sample lies in the top ten. The meaning of the sample's time point label: before neoadjuvant nivolumab. This sample comprised PBMCs, obtained before nivolumab (anti-PD-1) treatment. These receptors came from a person between 40 and 85 years old with oral cavity squamous cell carcinoma.

The gene calls are TRBV7-6 and TRBJ1-1; D gene ambiguous. Germline V gene lookup returns CDR1 SGHVS and CDR2 FNYEAQ. The germline V and J ends were trimmed by 5 bases and 3 bases, with 10 bases remaining between them. This CDR3 is 13 amino acids long. The CDR3: CASSPTLHTEAFF. The CDR3 DNA follows: TGTGCCAGCAGCCCGACACTTCACACTGAAGCTTTCTTT.

V gene TRBV9 combines with J gene TRBJ1-4, with a possible D match to TRBD1 (5 bases). The length of the CDR3 is 17 residues. Germline CDR1 SGDLS, CDR2 YYNGEE. The V end lost 0 bases, the J end lost 3 bases, and 15 bases lay between the germline ends. CDR3 loop: CASSVGGSSLANEKLFF. In DNA form, the CDR3 reads TGTGCCAGCAGCGTAGGGGGCTCCAGCTTGGCTAATGAAAAACTGTTTTTT.

This clone was found once. CDR3 bases: TGCGCCAGCAGCCAAATGGGGGGGCGGACTAATGAAAAACTGTTTTTT. Translation: CASSQMGGRTNEKLFF. The V gene is TRBV4-1, the J gene TRBJ1-4, with a possible D match to TRBD1 (6 bases). The CDR3 consists of 16 residues. V lost 2 bases and J lost 2, with 12 bases in between. The germline V gene encodes CDR1 MGHRA and CDR2 YSYEKL.

This rearrangement joins TRBV19 to TRBJ2-7, with 9 nucleotides matching TRBD1. The CDR3 has 15 residues. J gave up 2 bases and V 1 base, and 3 bases lay outside the gene matches. Germline V gene lookup returns CDR1 LNHDA and CDR2 SQIVND (reference sequence). The CDR3 bases are TGTGCCAGTAGTATAGGTGGGACAGGGACCTACGAGCAGTACTTC. Translating it yields CASSIGGTGTYEQYF.

The rearrangement uses TRBV5-1 and TRBJ1-2, with D tentatively TRBD1 (5 bases). Germline CDR1 SGHRS, CDR2 YFSETQ. V lost 4 bases to trimming and J lost 2 bases, with 15 bases between them. The CDR3 loop spans 15 amino acids. CDR3 sequence reads: CASSKDLGGNYGYTF. The DNA of the CDR3 is TGCGCCAGCAGCAAAGACCTCGGGGGAAACTATGGCTACACCTTC.

The gene calls are TRBV28 and TRBJ1-1; D not resolved. Germline lookup yields CDR1 MDHEN and CDR2 SYDVKM. With 3 bases removed from V and 0 bases from J, the gap between germline ends came to 11 bases. CDR3 length equals 15 residues. The CDR3 region is CASSFLDIMNTEAFF. The DNA of the CDR3 is TGTGCCAGCAGTTTCCTAGATATCATGAACACTGAAGCTTTCTTT.

The chain has TRBV7-8 and TRBJ2-3, with 8 positions matching TRBD1. This CDR3 region has 16 residues. The ends lost 2 bases at V and 1 base at J; junction bases unmatched: 5. CDR1 and CDR2 (germline): SGHVS, FQNEAQ. As DNA, the CDR3 is TGTGCCAGCAGCTTAAGACAGGGGAGACGCACAGATACGCAGTATTTT. Translating it yields CASSLRQGRRTDTQYF. Looking up the rest from reference TRBV7-8 and TRBJ2-3 gives the full variable domain: GAGVSQSPRYKVAKRGQDVALRCDPISGHVSLFWYQQALGQGPEFLTYFQNEAQLDKSGLPSDRFFAERPEGSVSTLKIQRTQQEDSAVYLCASSLRQGRRTDTQYFGPGTRLTVL.

The chain recombines TRBV28 with TRBJ2-5; 8 bases are a match to TRBD1. V lost 7 bases to trimming and J lost 5 bases; unmatched junction nucleotides: 21. The CDR3 length is 18 residues. The germline CDR1 and CDR2 sequences are MDHEN and SYDVKM. The CDR3 DNA follows: TGTGCCAGCACCTCACATGATGCGGCAGGGGGCGCGGGGGAGACCCAGTACTTC. It yields the protein CASTSHDAAGGAGETQYF.

V and J are TRBV7-9 and TRBJ2-5; D gene uncertain. CDR1 and CDR2 from the germline V gene are SEHNR and FQNEAQ (reference sequence). This CDR3 region has 13 residues. The V gene lost 1 base and the J gene lost 7 bases, with 10 bases spanning the gap. In DNA form, the CDR3 reads TGTGCCAGCAGCTTAGGGGGATTGGGGACCCAGTACTTC. The encoded protein is CASSLGGLGTQYF.

The rearrangement uses TRBV28 and TRBJ1-2; the match to TRBD1 covers 7 bases. The CDR3 consists of 14 residues. The germline V gene has CDR1 MDHEN and CDR2 SYDVKM. J gave up 2 bases and V 6 bases, and 6 bases lay outside the gene matches. The CDR3 here is CASRSTGTNYGYTF. The CDR3 nucleotides read TGTGCCAGCAGGTCGACAGGGACCAACTATGGCTACACCTTC.

This clone was seen a single time. The chain joins TRBV9 to TRBJ2-1; no definite D call. Trimming took off 3 bases at V and 1 base at J, with 11 bases between the two ends. Germline CDR1 SGDLS, CDR2 YYNGEE. CDR3 size: 15 residues. The CDR3 protein is CASSGAAGSYNEQFF. CDR3 DNA: TGTGCCAGCAGCGGCGCCGCTGGGTCCTACAATGAGCAGTTCTTC.

This clone has only a few counts. This chain uses TRBV6-5 with TRBJ1-1; D gene ambiguous. The CDR3 loop spans 14 amino acids. Looked up from germline, CDR1 is MNHEY and CDR2 is SVGAGI. Trimming removed 6 bases from V and 4 bases from J, with 15 bases in between. The CDR3 bases are TGTGCCAGCAGGGACGGTCCTGGGAGCACTGAAGCTTTCTTT. It specifies CASRDGPGSTEAFF.

The chain uses TRBV30 and TRBJ1-2, with D perhaps matching TRBD1 (6 bases). Trimming took off 3 bases at V and 9 bases at J, with 17 bases between the two ends. Germline V gene lookup returns CDR1 GTSNPN and CDR2 SVGIG (reference sequence). CDR3 length equals 13 residues. The CDR3 coding sequence is TGTGCCTGGAGCAGGGGTCCTAGCTTCAGCTACACCTTC. This encodes CAWSRGPSFSYTF. The full variable domain, completed using reference TRBV30 and TRBJ1-2, is SQTIHQWPATLVQPVGSPLSLECTVEGTSNPNLYWYRQAAGRGLQLLFYSVGIGQISSEVPQNLSASRPQDRQFILSSKKLLLSDSGFYLCAWSRGPSFSYTFGSGTRLTVV.

CDR3 in DNA: TGCGCCAGCAGCCTGGACATCCTCCAAGAGACCCAGTACTTC. This encodes CASSLDILQETQYF. The chain recombines TRBV5-1 with TRBJ2-5, with a weak D call TRBD1 (5 bases). CDR1 and CDR2 from the germline V gene are SGHRS and YFSETQ. CDR3 length equals 14 residues. V was trimmed by 4 bases and J by 1 base, leaving 11 bases between them. Supplemented by reference TRBV5-1 and TRBJ2-5, the full variable domain reads KAGVTQTPRYLIKTRGQQVTLSCSPISGHRSVSWYQQTPGQGLQFLFEYFSETQRNKGNFPGRFSGRQFSNSRSEMNVSTLELGDSALYLCASSLDILQETQYFGPGTRLLVL.

The chain joins TRBV5-1 to TRBJ2-2; D gene uncertain. The CDR3 loop spans 13 amino acids. Trimming cost V 0 bases and J 8 bases, with 8 bases left between them. In germline, CDR1 is SGHRS, CDR2 YFSETQ. Here the CDR3 reads CASSLAAAGELFF. In DNA form, the CDR3 reads TGCGCCAGCAGCTTGGCAGCTGCGGGGGAGCTGTTTTTT.

V and J are TRBV5-4 and TRBJ1-1, with D perhaps TRBD1 (6 bases). Trimming removed 2 bases at V and 7 bases at J, with 6 bases between. Germline values: CDR1 SGHNT, CDR2 YYREEE (reference sequence). The CDR3 loop spans 11 amino acids. The CDR3 bases are TGTGCCAGCAGCTTAGGGGGTGAAGCTTTCTTT. Encoded protein: CASSLGGEAFF.

J is TRBJ2-5 and V is TRBV4-1, with D perhaps matching TRBD1 (6 bases). The CDR3 extends over 15 amino acids. V dropped 3 bases and J dropped 3 bases, with 14 bases sitting between them. Germline V lookup: CDR1 MGHRA, CDR2 YSYEKL. CDR3 region: CASSHLGGTKETQYF. For the CDR3, the DNA is TGCGCCAGCAGCCACCTAGGGGGAACCAAAGAGACCCAGTACTTC.

The chain employs TRBV30 and TRBJ1-5; perhaps TRBD1 as D (6 bases). The CDR3 is 13 residues long. V was clipped by 0 bases and J by 6 bases, with 9 bases between them. CDR1 is GTSNPN and CDR2 is SVGIG in the germline V gene (reference sequence). In DNA form, the CDR3 reads TGTGCCTGGAGTGTGACAGGTGGTCAGCCCCAGCATTTT. Protein sequence: CAWSVTGGQPQHF.

This chain's CDR3 is CASRGQGHYEQYF. DNA of the CDR3: TGTGCCAGCAGGGGACAGGGGCACTACGAGCAGTACTTC. This chain connects TRBV6-6 to TRBJ2-7, with 10 bases aligning to TRBD1. The CDR3 is made up of 13 amino acids. V shed 6 bases, J shed 3 bases, and the junction held 2 bases outside the gene matches. Germline lookup yields CDR1 MNHNY and CDR2 SVGAGI (reference sequence).

The chain couples TRBV28 to TRBJ1-5, with TRBD1 as a possible D gene (5 bases). Germline V gene data show CDR1 as MDHEN and CDR2 as SYDVKM. This CDR3 region has 16 residues. Trimming cost V 6 bases and J 0 bases, with 15 bases left between them. CDR3 region: CASSSKQVYSNQPQHF. CDR3 nucleotide sequence: TGTGCCAGCAGCTCTAAACAGGTTTATAGCAATCAGCCCCAGCATTTT.

The rearrangement uses TRBV2 and TRBJ1-1; D not certain. V lost 3 bases to trimming and J lost 1 base, with 6 bases between them. The CDR3 has 13 residues. Germline V gene sequence: CDR1 SNHLY, CDR2 FYNNEI. CDR3 sequence (DNA): TGTGCCAGCAGTGATGGCAGGAACACTGAAGCTTTCTTT. Residues: CASSDGRNTEAFF.

The V call is TRBV18, the J call TRBJ1-1, with TRBD1 matching 9 bases. J lost 1 base, V lost 2 bases, and 17 bases had no gene match. Germline loops: CDR1 KGHSH, CDR2 LQKENI. The CDR3 runs 20 residues. CDR3 DNA: TGTGCCAGCTCACCATCAGCGACAGGGGGGTCTGGGACGAAGAACACTGAAGCTTTCTTT. Protein: CASSPSATGGSGTKNTEAFF.